The present T cell receptor beta chain was sequenced within a study of control samples from healthy donors and cancer patients (dated by TCRdb to the early 2020s). The library was prepared using the immunoSEQ multiplex PCR assay. TCRdb stores this immuneACCESS table with in-frame sequences only. Part of the clones is absent; in the studies checked, under half of the shortfall reflects unresolved V genes, and no reason is known for the rest. The sample table records 75,000 to 95,000 clones; roughly nine tenths of these occur just once. Together, the top ten hold over 3% of the sample. As regards this clone: No antigen is known for it. Base qualities are not recorded, but no much larger clone differs from it by a single base.

V is shortened by 0 bases, J by 0 bases, and the region joining them spans 12 bases. The germline V gene (reference sequence) sets CDR1 to LNHNV and CDR2 to YYDKDF. Counted from cysteine to phenylalanine, this CDR3 has 17 amino acids. The sequence is cut down to CDR3 DNA, 51 bases in frame from base 1. The TCR sequence derives from a woman younger than 35 in good health. Here the chain combines TRBV15 and TRBJ1-5, with the D segment identity uncertain. Input material: blood. The DNA is TGTGCCACCAGCAGAGATCTAGTGTCGGATAGCAATCAGCCCCAGCATTTT. This gives the protein CATSRDLVSDSNQPQHF.